This T cell receptor beta chain was profiled in a study of neoadjuvant anti-PD-1 for oral cavity cancer. Study overall: Before surgery, most patients got three to four biweekly 3 mg/kg nivolumab doses. Study-wide findings and caveats: Only three patients per response group were TCR-analyzed; validation needed. Pretreatment Treg/Th17 ratio correlated inversely with post-treatment tumor clonality.

Details on this clone: Its antigen is not known.

Germline V gene data show CDR1 as MNHNS and CDR2 as SASEGT. The CDR3 runs 13 residues. Trimming stripped 8 bases from V and 4 bases from J, with 14 bases between. Some clones are missing from TCRdb's copy, which holds only in-frame ones; the method was immunoSEQ multiplex PCR. The sample has under 15,000 clones, about 63% seen once. The starting material was PBMCs, obtained before nivolumab (anti-PD-1) treatment. This rearrangement joins TRBV6-1 to TRBJ1-2; D gene unclear. This clonotype was obtained from a person aged 35-79 years with oral cavity squamous cell carcinoma. The CDR3 here is CASSDLGSYGYTF. CDR3 nucleotides: TGTGCCAGCTCGGACCTTGGGAGCTATGGCTACACCTTC.